This is a list of T cell receptor beta chains from one sample in a study of T cell changes during pregnancy in multiple sclerosis. TCRdb keeps only in-frame clones here, not all; method: immunoSEQ multiplex PCR. The table records around 55,000 clones, around 90% of them present only once. The source material was CD4+ T cells from peripheral blood mononuclear cells, sampled in the first trimester of pregnancy. These TCRs come from a female donor with multiple sclerosis, enrolled in a pregnancy study. CDR3s include the opening cysteine and the closing phenylalanine or tryptophan. Fields, in order: V gene, D gene, CDR3 protein. A D gene is named only where the DNA matches it firmly.

V gene: TRBV19; D gene: TRBD1; CDR3 protein: CASSKGQGSNQPQHF
V gene: TRBV28; D gene: TRBD2; CDR3 protein: CASSPSGSSYNEQFF
V gene: TRBV9; D gene: -; CDR3 protein: CASSVETTYGYTF
V gene: TRBV27; D gene: -; CDR3 protein: CASGTGFSPLHF
V gene: TRBV5-1; D gene: TRBD2; CDR3 protein: CASSLGLAGWASTDTQYF
V gene: TRBV19; D gene: TRBD1; CDR3 protein: CASSIGGTGGPSTYGYTF
V gene: TRBV7-9; D gene: TRBD2; CDR3 protein: CASRTSGADNEQFF
V gene: TRBV9; D gene: TRBD2; CDR3 protein: CASSLGTSGYSTDTQYF
V gene: TRBV30; D gene: TRBD1; CDR3 protein: CAWTGPGQGYEQYF
V gene: TRBV7-3; D gene: TRBD2; CDR3 protein: CASSLGSGNSYNEQFF
V gene: TRBV2; D gene: TRBD1; CDR3 protein: CASSKSAGQGARGTF
V gene: TRBV7-9; D gene: TRBD2; CDR3 protein: CASSLRVRAGGLDEQFF
V gene: TRBV7-9; D gene: -; CDR3 protein: CASSRGALTYEQYF
V gene: TRBV2; D gene: -; CDR3 protein: CASSERGFGTQYF
V gene: TRBV10-3; D gene: -; CDR3 protein: CAISMGGTEAFF
V gene: TRBV18; D gene: -; CDR3 protein: CASSPSDTGELFF
V gene: TRBV7-2; D gene: TRBD1; CDR3 protein: CASSFPRTGSTDTQYF
V gene: TRBV5-4; D gene: -; CDR3 protein: CASSFANLYGYTF
V gene: TRBV6-1; D gene: -; CDR3 protein: CASRMLAGAQHF
V gene: TRBV7-7; D gene: -; CDR3 protein: CASSLGPGAYEQYF
V gene: TRBV5-5; D gene: -; CDR3 protein: CASRIEAGELFF
V gene: TRBV29-1; D gene: -; CDR3 protein: CSVPGNTEAFF
V gene: TRBV6-1; D gene: -; CDR3 protein: CASSLRQTAYYGYTF
V gene: TRBV11-2; D gene: TRBD1; CDR3 protein: CASSTGTGVQETQYF
V gene: TRBV29-1; D gene: TRBD1; CDR3 protein: CSARQGPNSPLHF
V gene: TRBV9; D gene: TRBD2; CDR3 protein: CASSVEGGGAWDTQYF
V gene: TRBV7-3; D gene: -; CDR3 protein: CASSTTGPMNTEAFF
V gene: TRBV9; D gene: -; CDR3 protein: CASSVVGGGHETQYF
V gene: TRBV15; D gene: TRBD1; CDR3 protein: CATSRRTGGLQETQYF
V gene: TRBV2; D gene: TRBD1; CDR3 protein: CASKGDRGLGNTIYF
V gene: TRBV7-3; D gene: -; CDR3 protein: CASSSQGLGTGELFF
V gene: TRBV7-9; D gene: TRBD2; CDR3 protein: CASSLVASGTNEQYF
V gene: TRBV7-9; D gene: TRBD1; CDR3 protein: CASSFGTGSLSNQPQHF
V gene: TRBV7-2; D gene: -; CDR3 protein: CASSTMGRDRNTIYF
V gene: TRBV7-2; D gene: TRBD1; CDR3 protein: CASSLGQGTNQPQHF
V gene: TRBV19; D gene: TRBD1; CDR3 protein: CASSSPAGQEYPLSNQPQHF
V gene: TRBV11-3; D gene: -; CDR3 protein: CASSLGGFDTEAFF
V gene: TRBV11-2; D gene: -; CDR3 protein: CASSSRSYNSPLHF
V gene: TRBV6-5; D gene: -; CDR3 protein: CASRLSGGAGETQYF
V gene: TRBV6-6; D gene: -; CDR3 protein: CASSPKINNQPQHF
V gene: TRBV19; D gene: TRBD2; CDR3 protein: CASSIGGGQTQYF
V gene: TRBV5-4; D gene: TRBD2; CDR3 protein: CASSFSRTSGGEETQYF
V gene: TRBV7-9; D gene: TRBD1; CDR3 protein: CASSEGQGLSEAFF
V gene: TRBV28; D gene: TRBD2; CDR3 protein: CASSSIAGVGNEQFF
V gene: TRBV6-6; D gene: TRBD2; CDR3 protein: CASSPSSGIHNEQFF
V gene: TRBV28; D gene: TRBD1; CDR3 protein: CASSLGQGPTYQPQHF
V gene: TRBV19; D gene: -; CDR3 protein: CASSIGQASSYNSPLHF
V gene: TRBV27; D gene: TRBD2; CDR3 protein: CASRVLTSGRPNEQFF
V gene: TRBV9; D gene: -; CDR3 protein: CASSARDTYTQYF